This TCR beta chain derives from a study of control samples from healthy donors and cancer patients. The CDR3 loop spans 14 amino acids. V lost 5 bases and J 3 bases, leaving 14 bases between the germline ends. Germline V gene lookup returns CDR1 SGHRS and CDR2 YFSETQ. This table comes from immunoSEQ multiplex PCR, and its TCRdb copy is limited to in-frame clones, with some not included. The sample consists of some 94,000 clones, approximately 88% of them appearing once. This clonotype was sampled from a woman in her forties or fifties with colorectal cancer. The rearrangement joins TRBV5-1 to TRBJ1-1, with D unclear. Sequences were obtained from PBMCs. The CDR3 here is CASRSGLTHTEAFF. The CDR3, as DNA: TGCGCCAGCAGATCCGGACTCACCCACACTGAAGCTTTCTTT.